What follows is one T cell receptor (beta chain) and its context. Its matching antigen is unknown. This record comes from a study of T-cell memory formation after mild COVID-19. TCRdb redid the calling of the 5' RACE reads with MiXCR, one entry per CDR3 protein. The table records about 440,000 distinct CDR3 sequences, 20% of them present only once. Study results and caveats: The study found balanced CD4/CD8 in clones contracting day 15 to 85 and a CD4+ lean in later expanders.

V dropped 6 bases and J dropped 10 bases, with 13 bases sitting between them. The CDR3 has 13 amino acids. This TCR was sampled from an adult woman who had mild COVID-19 (a few samples of this study predate the infection). Cell type and time point are not known. V usage is TRBV12-3 or TRBV12-4 and J usage is TRBJ1-6; D is uncertain. Material: PBMCs or a T cell subset sorted from them (not recorded which). CDR3: CASRSFPASPLHF. The DNA of the CDR3 is TGTGCCAGCAGGAGTTTTCCGGCGTCACCCCTCCACTTT.